This TCR beta chain was recovered during a study of identifying expanded T cells in peripheral blood. V lost 8 bases to trimming and J lost 4 bases; unmatched junction nucleotides: 4. CDR1 is MNHNY and CDR2 is SVGAGI in the germline V gene (reference sequence). This CDR3 has 13 residues. Clones were read by immunoSEQ multiplex PCR, and TCRdb kept only the in-frame ones, dropping some. The sample yields approximately 110,000 clones, about 88% seen once. Healthy donors had no documented immune events, such as infections, while sampled. This clone is deemed medium-sized (0.01 to 0.1%). Its antigen is undetermined. Findings and limits, study-wide: Over two and four weeks, about 16.4 and 19 clones changed, versus around 1.1 between replicates. Two-week clone count variance significantly increased as total template count grew.

The chain joins TRBV6-6 to TRBJ2-1, with TRBD2 matching over 8 bases. The TCR originated in a person aged 18-70 years in good health. Sequencing was done on a sample of blood. The CDR3 here is CASDSGNYNEQFF. The CDR3 bases are TGTGCCAGCGATAGCGGGAATTACAATGAGCAGTTCTTC.